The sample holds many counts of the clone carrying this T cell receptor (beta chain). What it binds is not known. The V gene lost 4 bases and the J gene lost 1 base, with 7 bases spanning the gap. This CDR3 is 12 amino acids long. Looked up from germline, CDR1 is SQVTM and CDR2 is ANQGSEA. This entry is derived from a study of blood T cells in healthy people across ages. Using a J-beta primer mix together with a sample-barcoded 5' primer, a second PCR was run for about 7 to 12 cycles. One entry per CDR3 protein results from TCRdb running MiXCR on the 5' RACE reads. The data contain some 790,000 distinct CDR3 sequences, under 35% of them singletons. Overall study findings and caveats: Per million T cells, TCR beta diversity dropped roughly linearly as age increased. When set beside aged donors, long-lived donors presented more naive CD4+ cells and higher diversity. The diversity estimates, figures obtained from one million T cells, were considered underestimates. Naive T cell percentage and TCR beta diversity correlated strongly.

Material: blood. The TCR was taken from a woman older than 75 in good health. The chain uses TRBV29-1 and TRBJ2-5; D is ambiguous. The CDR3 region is CSVVPVQETQYF. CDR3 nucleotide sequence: TGCAGCGTTGTTCCAGTCCAAGAGACCCAGTACTTC.